This T cell receptor (beta chain) was sequenced in a study of cytomegalovirus exposure and HLA in healthy donors. General study points: With DRB1 most and HLA-C fewest, TCR association rates differed between HLA loci in a later analysis. In a later analysis, productive TCRs from donors in an Asian-associated ancestry cluster reportedly carried fewer N-insertions than the cohort mean.

This clone appeared once. The antigen is unknown. The primer mix had 60 Vbeta and 13 Jbeta primers. Profiling relied on immunoSEQ multiplex PCR, and the TCRdb table lists in-frame clones only, not all of them. The sample holds tens of thousands of clones; roughly 60% are singletons and the top ten take 12%. Germline CDR1 and CDR2: SGDLS and YYNGEE. The V gene lost 3 bases and the J gene lost 1 base, with 10 bases spanning the gap. This CDR3 has 14 residues. This clonotype was obtained from a human donor in good health. Sequenced input: PBMCs. The chain is built from TRBV9 and TRBJ1-1; a weak D match, TRBD1 (5 bases). The chain's CDR3 is CASSATGPNTEAFF. The CDR3 region has the DNA TGTGCCAGCAGCGCAACAGGACCGAACACTGAAGCTTTCTTT.